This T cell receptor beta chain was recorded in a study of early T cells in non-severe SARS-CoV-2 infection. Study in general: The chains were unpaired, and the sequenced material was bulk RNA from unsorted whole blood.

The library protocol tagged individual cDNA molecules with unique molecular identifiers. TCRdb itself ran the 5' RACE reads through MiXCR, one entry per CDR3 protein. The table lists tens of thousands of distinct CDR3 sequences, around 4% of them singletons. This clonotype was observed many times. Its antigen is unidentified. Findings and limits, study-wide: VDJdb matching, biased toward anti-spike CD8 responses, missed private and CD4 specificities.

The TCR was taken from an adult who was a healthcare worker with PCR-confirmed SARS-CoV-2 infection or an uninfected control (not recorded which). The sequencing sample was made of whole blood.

The CDR3 is CASRARRGDFGGYTF. The CDR3 DNA follows: TGTGCCAGTAGAGCTCGGCGGGGGGATTTCGGTGGCTACACCTTC. The genes are TRBV19 and TRBJ1-2; D might be TRBD1 (5 bases). CDR3 length: 15 amino acids. Germline lookup yields CDR1 LNHDA and CDR2 SQIVND (reference sequence). Trimming pared 6 bases from V and 7 bases from J, leaving 21 bases between.